This is a list of T cell receptor beta chains from one sample in a study of T cells in Graves' hyperthyroidism and ophthalmopathy. TCRdb ran MiXCR on the multiplex PCR reads and lists one entry per CDR3 protein. The sample lists about 98,000 distinct CDR3 sequences; roughly 40% were seen once. The sample comprised peripheral blood or thyroid tissue (not recorded which). The origin of the receptors is a woman aged 30 to 39 with Graves' hyperthyroidism. The CDR3 runs from the conserved cysteine through the conserved F or W.

v_call: TRBV6-6; cdr3_aa: CASQMTGGADTIYF
v_call: TRBV9; cdr3_aa: CASSPGGSGYEQYF
v_call: TRBV2; cdr3_aa: CASSERENYEQYF
v_call: TRBV5-8; cdr3_aa: CASSRRDSSYEQYF
v_call: TRBV6-1; cdr3_aa: CASSEPPQGSNQPQHF
v_call: TRBV7-3; cdr3_aa: CASSFGGGREGYTF
v_call: TRBV20-1; cdr3_aa: CSEPGLATGELFF
v_call: TRBV4-1; cdr3_aa: CASSQSLGRPTGELFF
v_call: TRBV15; cdr3_aa: CATSRDSLNSPLHF
v_call: TRBV7-2; cdr3_aa: CASSLAAGDTGELFF
v_call: TRBV2; cdr3_aa: CASSLLGGSGEQYF
v_call: TRBV2; cdr3_aa: CASRPQLAGAPHEQYF
v_call: TRBV5-4; cdr3_aa: CASSPDWQPYSGTNALTF
v_call: TRBV20-1; cdr3_aa: CSAPAGAGGETQYF
v_call: TRBV5-1; cdr3_aa: CASAAGGRSPLHF
v_call: TRBV9; cdr3_aa: CASSDTSGGEKLFF
v_call: TRBV12-3/TRBV12-4; cdr3_aa: CASRGVAGANTGELFF
v_call: TRBV5-6; cdr3_aa: CASSHGQGQYF
v_call: TRBV7-2; cdr3_aa: CASSRDRGGSDEQFF
v_call: TRBV10-3; cdr3_aa: CAISDYGEQYF
v_call: TRBV20-1; cdr3_aa: CSYQGADEAFF
v_call: TRBV28; cdr3_aa: CASSPEDMPVETQYF
v_call: TRBV15; cdr3_aa: CATSRARDSPLHF
v_call: TRBV10-3; cdr3_aa: CAISFDPSGTEAFF
v_call: TRBV9; cdr3_aa: CASTRTHSYEQYF
v_call: TRBV10-3; cdr3_aa: CAISKGRGQPQHF
v_call: TRBV2; cdr3_aa: CASSQGLLDTQYF
v_call: TRBV6-1; cdr3_aa: CASSEASGYTEAFF
v_call: TRBV5-8; cdr3_aa: CASSLRDRDNGYTF
v_call: TRBV27; cdr3_aa: CASSSGSNEKLFF
v_call: TRBV27; cdr3_aa: CASSLFGSGIGTDTQYF
v_call: TRBV20-1; cdr3_aa: CSASFSGYEQYF
v_call: TRBV2; cdr3_aa: CASRDGKTDTQYF
v_call: TRBV11-2; cdr3_aa: CASGLTLGLYGYTF
v_call: TRBV6-5; cdr3_aa: CASGTGFYEQYF
v_call: TRBV5-8; cdr3_aa: CASKDSRQSQETQYF
v_call: TRBV15; cdr3_aa: CATSSGYKNYGYTF
v_call: TRBV7-9; cdr3_aa: CASTPPGGMNTEAFF
v_call: TRBV5-6; cdr3_aa: CASSPTSGATDTQYF
v_call: TRBV3-1; cdr3_aa: CASSRGMASGEQYF
v_call: TRBV20-1; cdr3_aa: CSARTSGPQETQYF
v_call: TRBV9; cdr3_aa: CASSTRTGGNTRAFF
v_call: TRBV4-1; cdr3_aa: CASSQGPQGIQETQYF
v_call: TRBV6-6; cdr3_aa: CASTVSGNTIYF